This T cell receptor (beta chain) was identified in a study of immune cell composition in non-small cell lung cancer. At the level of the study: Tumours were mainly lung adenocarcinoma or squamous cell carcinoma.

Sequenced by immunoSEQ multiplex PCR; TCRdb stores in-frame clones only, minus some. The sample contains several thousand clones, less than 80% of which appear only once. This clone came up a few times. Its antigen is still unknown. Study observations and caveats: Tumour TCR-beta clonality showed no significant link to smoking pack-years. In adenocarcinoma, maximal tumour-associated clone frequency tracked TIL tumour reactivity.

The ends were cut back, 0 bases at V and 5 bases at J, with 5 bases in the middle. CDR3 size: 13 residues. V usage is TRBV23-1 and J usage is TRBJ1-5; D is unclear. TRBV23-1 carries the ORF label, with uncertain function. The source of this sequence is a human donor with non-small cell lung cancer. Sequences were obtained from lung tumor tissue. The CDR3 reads CASSQSVDQPQHF. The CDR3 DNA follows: TGCGCCAGCAGTCAATCGGTGGATCAGCCCCAGCATTTT.